The rows below give T cell receptor beta chains drawn from one sample of a study of post-analysis software for immune sequencing data. TCRdb called the PCR reads again in MiXCR, with one record for every CDR3 protein. The sample yields about 570,000 distinct CDR3 sequences, roughly 34% seen once. Source material: blood. These receptors were taken from a girl aged 2-17 years with multiple sclerosis. Both conserved end residues are part of each CDR3. D genes are given only for firm matches. Size is omitted from some rows. Given values are once, few, many or a class for expanded clones.

CDR3 DNA: TGTGCCAGCAGCCAAGATGACCGGCGGGAGACCCAGTACTTC
CDR3 protein: CASSQDDRRETQYF
J gene: TRBJ2-5
V gene: TRBV3-1
clone size: .
D gene: .

CDR3 DNA: TGTGCCAGCAGTTACTCGAGATGGCGGGGGGAAGGAGGTACGCAGTATTTT
CDR3 protein: CASSYSRWRGEGGTQYF
J gene: TRBJ2-3
V gene: TRBV6-5
clone size: few
D gene: TRBD2

CDR3 DNA: TGCGCCAGCAGCTTGCTTTCTGGGGGCAATCAGCCCCAGCATTTT
CDR3 protein: CASSLLSGGNQPQHF
J gene: TRBJ1-5
V gene: TRBV5-1
clone size: .
D gene: .

CDR3 DNA: TGTGCCAGCATCTCCCCGAGGTCGGCCTACAATGAGCAGTTCTTC
CDR3 protein: CASISPRSAYNEQFF
J gene: TRBJ2-1
V gene: TRBV28
clone size: .
D gene: .

CDR3 DNA: TGTGCCAGCAGCTTAGATCGAGGGTCAGGGGGCTTGGATGAGCAGTTCTTC
CDR3 protein: CASSLDRGSGGLDEQFF
J gene: TRBJ2-1
V gene: TRBV7-6
clone size: .
D gene: TRBD1

CDR3 DNA: TGTGCCAGCAGCCCCCCAGGGGGAGCCGGGGAGCTGTTTTTT
CDR3 protein: CASSPPGGAGELFF
J gene: TRBJ2-2
V gene: TRBV7-3
clone size: .
D gene: TRBD1

CDR3 DNA: TGCGCCAGCAGCCCGGAAGGGTGGGCAGGGGATCAGCCCCAGCATTTT
CDR3 protein: CASSPEGWAGDQPQHF
J gene: TRBJ1-5
V gene: TRBV5-1
clone size: few
D gene: .

CDR3 DNA: TGCAGCGTTGTGGGACCGCCTAACTATGGCTACACCTTC
CDR3 protein: CSVVGPPNYGYTF
J gene: TRBJ1-2
V gene: TRBV29-1
clone size: .
D gene: .

CDR3 DNA: TGCGCCAGCAGCTTGGGGGACAGGGACTTACTCCAAGAGACCCAGTACTTC
CDR3 protein: CASSLGDRDLLQETQYF
J gene: TRBJ2-5
V gene: TRBV5-1
clone size: few
D gene: TRBD1

CDR3 DNA: TGTGCCAGCAGCTTATCCAACAGGGAAGTCGGCTATGGCTACACCTTC
CDR3 protein: CASSLSNREVGYGYTF
J gene: TRBJ1-2
V gene: TRBV7-9
clone size: .
D gene: .

CDR3 DNA: TGCGCCAGCAGCTTGCAACTAGCGGGGGGCCCCTCTACCTACGAGCAGTACTTC
CDR3 protein: CASSLQLAGGPSTYEQYF
J gene: TRBJ2-7
V gene: TRBV5-1
clone size: .
D gene: TRBD2

CDR3 DNA: TGTGCCAGCAGTATAGGTGGGGACTGCGAGCAGTACTTC
CDR3 protein: CASSIGGDCEQYF
J gene: TRBJ2-7
V gene: TRBV12-3/TRBV12-4
clone size: .
D gene: .

CDR3 DNA: TGCAGTGCCATCGGGACCCTGGGGACGCAGTATTTT
CDR3 protein: CSAIGTLGTQYF
J gene: TRBJ2-3
V gene: TRBV20-1
clone size: .
D gene: .

CDR3 DNA: TGCGCCAGCAGCTTGGTGACGACCCAACAAGAGACCCAGTACTTC
CDR3 protein: CASSLVTTQQETQYF
J gene: TRBJ2-5
V gene: TRBV5-1
clone size: .
D gene: .

CDR3 DNA: TGTGCCAGCAGCTTGGGTGGACAGGGGGACTTCTTCTCGGCAGAGACCCAGTACTTC
CDR3 protein: CASSLGGQGDFFSAETQYF
J gene: TRBJ2-5
V gene: TRBV7-9
clone size: few
D gene: TRBD1

CDR3 DNA: TGCGCCACCTTTTCCCTGCGGACCCAGTACTTC
CDR3 protein: CATFSLRTQYF
J gene: TRBJ2-5
V gene: TRBV10-2
clone size: few
D gene: .

CDR3 DNA: TGTGCCATCAGTGAGTCACGTCAGGAGACCCAGTACTTC
CDR3 protein: CAISESRQETQYF
J gene: TRBJ2-5
V gene: TRBV10-3
clone size: many
D gene: .

CDR3 DNA: TGTGCCACCAGCAGAGGTCTATTGTTAGATGAGCAGTTCTTC
CDR3 protein: CATSRGLLLDEQFF
J gene: TRBJ2-1
V gene: TRBV15
clone size: .
D gene: .

CDR3 DNA: TGTGCCAGCAGAACAGGGTTGGAAGATGGCTACACCTTC
CDR3 protein: CASRTGLEDGYTF
J gene: TRBJ1-2
V gene: TRBV25-1
clone size: .
D gene: .

CDR3 DNA: TGTGCCAGCAGCAGCGGAGGAAGGGTCACTGAAGCTTTCTTT
CDR3 protein: CASSSGGRVTEAFF
J gene: TRBJ1-1
V gene: TRBV7-2
clone size: few
D gene: .

CDR3 DNA: TGCAGCGTTGAACCAGCTGAAGCTTTCTTT
CDR3 protein: CSVEPAEAFF
J gene: TRBJ1-1
V gene: TRBV29-1
clone size: few
D gene: .

CDR3 DNA: TGCGCCAGCAGCCAAATAGCGGGGGGAATACAATACGAGCAGTTCTTC
CDR3 protein: CASSQIAGGIQYEQFF
J gene: TRBJ2-1
V gene: TRBV4-1
clone size: many
D gene: TRBD2

CDR3 DNA: TGCAGCGTTAATCGCCGGGCCATGAACACTGAAGCTTTCTTT
CDR3 protein: CSVNRRAMNTEAFF
J gene: TRBJ1-1
V gene: TRBV29-1
clone size: .
D gene: .

CDR3 DNA: TGTGCCAGCAGTAGGAGGGAAGCGGCCTACAATGAGCAGTTCTTC
CDR3 protein: CASSRREAAYNEQFF
J gene: TRBJ2-1
V gene: TRBV7-2
clone size: .
D gene: .

CDR3 DNA: TGTGCCAGCAGTTACCCTTCGGGGGATGGAGGTCAGCCCCAGCATTTT
CDR3 protein: CASSYPSGDGGQPQHF
J gene: TRBJ1-5
V gene: TRBV6-6
clone size: .
D gene: .

CDR3 DNA: TGTGCCAGCAGTCGTGGCAGAGCCAATCAGCCCCAGCATTTT
CDR3 protein: CASSRGRANQPQHF
J gene: TRBJ1-5
V gene: TRBV12-3/TRBV12-4
clone size: .
D gene: .

CDR3 DNA: TGCAGTGCTACCGTCGGGGGGCTAGCGGACACAGATACGCAGTATTTT
CDR3 protein: CSATVGGLADTDTQYF
J gene: TRBJ2-3
V gene: TRBV20-1
clone size: few
D gene: .

CDR3 DNA: TGTGCCAGCAGTCCCGGGCGGAGGAGAGACACAGATACGCAGTATTTT
CDR3 protein: CASSPGRRRDTDTQYF
J gene: TRBJ2-3
V gene: TRBV12-3/TRBV12-4
clone size: .
D gene: .

CDR3 DNA: TGTGCCAGCAGTTACCTCCGTAGCGGCTCCTACAATGAGCAGTTCTTC
CDR3 protein: CASSYLRSGSYNEQFF
J gene: TRBJ2-1
V gene: TRBV6-2/TRBV6-3
clone size: .
D gene: .

CDR3 DNA: TGCAGCTCCAGACTAGGCGGGGAGACCCAGTACTTC
CDR3 protein: CSSRLGGETQYF
J gene: TRBJ2-5
V gene: TRBV29-1
clone size: few
D gene: .

CDR3 DNA: TGTGCCACCACAGAGGACTACAATCAGCCCCAGCATTTT
CDR3 protein: CATTEDYNQPQHF
J gene: TRBJ1-5
V gene: TRBV15
clone size: .
D gene: .

CDR3 DNA: TGCAGTGCTAGAGGAAGACAGGGGTGGGACACTGAAGCTTTCTTT
CDR3 protein: CSARGRQGWDTEAFF
J gene: TRBJ1-1
V gene: TRBV20-1
clone size: once
D gene: TRBD1

CDR3 DNA: TGTGCCAGCAGCTCGGACAGGATGAATGGCTACACCTTC
CDR3 protein: CASSSDRMNGYTF
J gene: TRBJ1-2
V gene: TRBV11-2
clone size: few
D gene: TRBD1

CDR3 DNA: TGCAGCGGTGAGCTAGCGGGGGGCGATGAGCAGTTCTTC
CDR3 protein: CSGELAGGDEQFF
J gene: TRBJ2-1
V gene: TRBV29-1
clone size: .
D gene: TRBD2

CDR3 DNA: TGTGCCCGCAGTGCTGGGACAGGGGGCGAGGAGACCCAGTACTTC
CDR3 protein: CARSAGTGGEETQYF
J gene: TRBJ2-5
V gene: TRBV27
clone size: .
D gene: TRBD1

CDR3 DNA: TGTGCCGGCAGCCAAGACGGAGGGACTAGCGGGGGCGTAACAGATACGCAGTATTTT
CDR3 protein: CAGSQDGGTSGGVTDTQYF
J gene: TRBJ2-3
V gene: TRBV3-1
clone size: .
D gene: TRBD2

CDR3 DNA: TGCAGTGCTAAAGAGGACAGGGCGGATGGGTCTAATTCACCCCTCCACTTT
CDR3 protein: CSAKEDRADGSNSPLHF
J gene: TRBJ1-6
V gene: TRBV20-1
clone size: .
D gene: TRBD1

CDR3 DNA: TGTGCCAGCAGCCAAACGGGACTAGCGGGGGGGCCAGAGACCCAGTACTTC
CDR3 protein: CASSQTGLAGGPETQYF
J gene: TRBJ2-5
V gene: TRBV3-1
clone size: few
D gene: TRBD2

CDR3 DNA: TGTGCCAGCACGGGGGGGCGGTACAATGAGCAGTTCTTC
CDR3 protein: CASTGGRYNEQFF
J gene: TRBJ2-1
V gene: TRBV19
clone size: few
D gene: TRBD2

CDR3 DNA: TGTGCCAGCAGCTTATTCCCGGCGGGTTTGGGAGAAGCTTTCTTT
CDR3 protein: CASSLFPAGLGEAFF
J gene: TRBJ1-1
V gene: TRBV11-2
clone size: few
D gene: .

CDR3 DNA: TGCAGCGTTGAAAACCAGGGGACAGGGTTTGAGACCCAGTACTTC
CDR3 protein: CSVENQGTGFETQYF
J gene: TRBJ2-5
V gene: TRBV29-1
clone size: .
D gene: TRBD1

CDR3 DNA: TGCGCCAGCAGCTCCGGGACAGGGACGACTGAAGCTTTCTTT
CDR3 protein: CASSSGTGTTEAFF
J gene: TRBJ1-1
V gene: TRBV5-1
clone size: few
D gene: TRBD1

CDR3 DNA: TGTGCCAGCAGTTCCGGGTGGACTGAAGCTTTCTTT
CDR3 protein: CASSSGWTEAFF
J gene: TRBJ1-1
V gene: TRBV28
clone size: .
D gene: .

CDR3 DNA: TGCAGCGTTATGCCCCCGGGGGCGGGGTACAATGAGCAGTTCTTC
CDR3 protein: CSVMPPGAGYNEQFF
J gene: TRBJ2-1
V gene: TRBV29-1
clone size: .
D gene: .

CDR3 DNA: TGTGCCAGCAGTTCCCCCGGGACAGCGAACACTGAAGCTTTCTTT
CDR3 protein: CASSSPGTANTEAFF
J gene: TRBJ1-1
V gene: TRBV28
clone size: .
D gene: TRBD1